This T cell receptor beta chain was recorded in a study of T cell responses to AZD1222 COVID-19 vaccine (dated by TCRdb to 2020 to 2023). Describing the broader study: TCR sequencing covered 230 to 250 trial participants: about 210 given two doses of AZD1222 and about 26 given two doses of MenACWY control vaccine. Enrollment into the trials was organized by age into subgroups of 18-55, 56-69 and 70-plus years, and those subgroups contained roughly 160, 29 and 62 TCR-sequenced participants, respectively. What the work shows at the level of the full study, not this receptor alone: After two AZD1222 doses, spike-specific TCR breadth and depth were significantly higher than at day 0 and than in MenACWY recipients. Nearly half of unique spike-specific TCRs reportedly recognized epitopes outside regions mutated in the B.1.351 and B.1.1.7 variants. The 56-69-year group was small, and its depth increase did not reach significance, likely because of low power. Conclusions about previously exposed vaccinees are limited because only a handful of AZD1222 recipients were SARS-CoV-2 seropositive at baseline. Because no day 14 peak-response samples were available, the repertoires could be characterized only after the peak T cell response. Participants were mostly white British, with more females than males. The authors suggested clonal diversity may have been underestimated. Vaccine-associated CD4 TCRs spanned the whole spike protein, with dominant responses in regions 160-218 and 743-854.

The meaning of the sample's time point label: about 28 days (+/-7) after the second vaccine dose. AZD1222 recipients with second doses at about 4 weeks or about 12 weeks were pooled, because spike-specific TCR depth and breadth did not differ between schedules. Vaccinee samples were obtained from the UK trials COV001 and COV002, which included a single-blind randomized controlled phase 2/3 trial of AZD1222 (ChAdOx1 nCoV-19) in healthy adults. For TCRbeta chain sequencing, PBMC samples were collected from trial participants at day 0 and at day 28 after the second dose. V is reduced by 1 base and J by 4 bases, leaving a spacing of 10 bases between them. The CDR3, from cysteine to phenylalanine, totals 14 residues. The DNA shown is the 42-base CDR3, in frame from base 1. In the germline V gene, CDR1 corresponds to SGHTA and CDR2 to FQGTGA. The CDR3 regions of human TCRbeta chains were analyzed by immunosequencing. The original pipeline was this. Repertoire TCRs were checked for matches against a reference library of SARS-CoV-2-specific TCRs that had been generated using the MIRA antigen-specificity platform. Breadth was defined as the fraction of unique TCRs that were SARS-CoV-2-associated, and depth was defined as the fraction of total T cells that were SARS-CoV-2-associated. Using the MIRA data, each spike-specific TCR was mapped to the spike region that the TCR reacts to and placed in a CD4 or CD8 class. Log10-transformed breadth and depth values were compared by one-way ANOVA with Sidak's multiple comparisons tests. TCRdb mirrors the immuneACCESS table, restricted to in-frame sequences. Some clones are absent from its copies; in checked studies, under half trace to an unresolved V gene, and the reason for the others is unknown. V and J calls and clone size are as listed in that table; D and trimming were resolved from the DNA. For this sample the table gives around 150,000 clones, of which approximately 90% were detected only once. The ten largest make up roughly 3.9% of the sample.

This clone was detected only once. Its cognate antigen has yet to be identified. No much larger clonotype is one base removed from it; base qualities were not supplied. This clonotype was sampled from an adult who received the AZD1222 COVID-19 vaccine. The receptor chain draws on TRBV7-3 and TRBJ2-5; no confident D gene assignment can be made. This material consisted of peripheral blood, taken 28 days after the second AZD1222 dose. The sequence in DNA is TGTGCCAGCAGCTTAAATCCAGCCGGAGAGACCCAGTACTTC. Its translation reads: CASSLNPAGETQYF.